This T cell receptor beta chain was retrieved from a study of blood T cell repertoires in COVID-19. The CDR3 has 15 residues. Trimming stripped 4 bases from V and 0 bases from J, with 13 bases between. Germline-derived CDR1 and CDR2 are SGHDT and YYEEEE. TCRdb's table, derived via immunoSEQ multiplex PCR, lists solely in-frame clones and lacks some. This repertoire shows 250,000 to 300,000 clones, 89% found once; its top ten account for 1.5% to 2%. The source material was PBMCs or T cells enriched from blood (not recorded which). This chain links TRBV5-6 with TRBJ1-1, with D tentatively TRBD1 (5 bases). The TCR comes from a woman between 40 and 50 years old who had recovered from COVID-19. DNA of the CDR3: TGTGCCAGCAGCGAGAACAGGATATTGAACACTGAAGCTTTCTTT. This encodes CASSENRILNTEAFF.